This T cell receptor beta chain emerged from a study of tumor-infiltrating lymphocytes in localized non-small cell lung cancer. Study-wide background: The cohort mixed smokers and never-smokers, several histologies, and some post-neoadjuvant-chemotherapy samples. General study points: Immunotypes IM1 and IM2 had similar TCR-derived T-cell fractions. TCRbeta sequencing showed higher T cell infiltration in tumors than uninvolved lung. Different pieces of the same tissue were used for each assay.

Only in-frame clones appear in the TCRdb table, and some are missing; sequencing was by immunoSEQ multiplex PCR. The data show roughly 11,000 clones, 80% to 85% seen once. Trimming removed 6 bases from V and 5 bases from J, with 20 bases in between. Germline CDR1 and CDR2: KGHSH and LQKENI. This CDR3 contains 15 residues. There are a few counts of this clone. The antigen remains undetermined. The sequence derives from a human donor with non-small cell lung cancer. The sequencing sample was made of lung tumor tissue. The chain has TRBV18 and TRBJ2-7; possibly TRBD2 for D (5 bases). CDR3 in DNA: TGTGCCAGCTCGCTGAGGCAGCCGATGACTAACGAGCAGTACTTC. This encodes CASSLRQPMTNEQYF.